The present entry profiles one T cell receptor (beta chain) with its context. This sample was included in a study of blood T cells in healthy people across ages. CDR1 DFQATT and CDR2 SNEGSKA come from the germline V gene (reference sequence). J lost 3 bases, V lost 0 bases, and 9 bases had no gene match. The CDR3 runs to 17 residues. Together with a sample-barcoded 5' primer, a J-beta primer mix was included in a second PCR lasting roughly 6 to 12 cycles. Using its own MiXCR run on the 5' RACE reads, TCRdb lists one record per CDR3 protein. The sample consists of 1.4 million to 1.5 million distinct CDR3 sequences, about 43% of them appearing once.

The V and J genes are TRBV20-1 and TRBJ2-1; 9 bases match TRBD2. The sequence came from a woman aged 18-29 years in good health. Material for sequencing was blood. The CDR3 DNA reads as TGCAGTGCTAGAGACCCTGCGGCTAGCGGGGACTACAATGAGCAGTTCTTC. Amino acid sequence: CSARDPAASGDYNEQFF.